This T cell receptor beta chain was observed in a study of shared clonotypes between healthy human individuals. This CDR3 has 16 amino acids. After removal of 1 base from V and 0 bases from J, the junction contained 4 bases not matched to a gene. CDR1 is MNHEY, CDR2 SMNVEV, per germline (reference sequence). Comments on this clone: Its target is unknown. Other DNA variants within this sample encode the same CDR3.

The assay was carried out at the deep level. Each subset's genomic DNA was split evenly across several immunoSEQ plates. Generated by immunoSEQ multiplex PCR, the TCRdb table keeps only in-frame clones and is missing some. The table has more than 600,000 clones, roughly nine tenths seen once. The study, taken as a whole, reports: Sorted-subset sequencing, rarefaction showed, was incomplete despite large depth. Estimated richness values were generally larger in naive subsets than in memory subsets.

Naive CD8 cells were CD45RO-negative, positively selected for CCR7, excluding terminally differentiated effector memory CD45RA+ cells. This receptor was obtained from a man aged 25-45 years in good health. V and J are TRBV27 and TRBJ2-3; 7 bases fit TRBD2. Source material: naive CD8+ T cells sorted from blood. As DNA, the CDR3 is TGTGCCAGCAGTTTATTGGCGGGAGCGAGCACAGATACGCAGTATTTT. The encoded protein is CASSLLAGASTDTQYF.